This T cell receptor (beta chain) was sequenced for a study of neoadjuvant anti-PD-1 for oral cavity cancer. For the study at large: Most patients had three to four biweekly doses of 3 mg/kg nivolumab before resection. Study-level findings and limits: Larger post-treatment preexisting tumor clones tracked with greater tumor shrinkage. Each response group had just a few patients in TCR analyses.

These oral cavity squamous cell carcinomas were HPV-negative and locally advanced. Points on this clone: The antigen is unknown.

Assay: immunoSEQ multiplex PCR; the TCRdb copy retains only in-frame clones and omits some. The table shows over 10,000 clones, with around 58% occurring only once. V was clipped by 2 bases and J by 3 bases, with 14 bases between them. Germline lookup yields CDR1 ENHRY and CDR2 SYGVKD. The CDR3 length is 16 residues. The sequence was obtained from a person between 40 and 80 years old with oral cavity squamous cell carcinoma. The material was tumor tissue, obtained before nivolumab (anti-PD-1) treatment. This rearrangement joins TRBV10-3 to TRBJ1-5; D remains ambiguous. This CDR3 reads CAISEPQAGFNQPQHF. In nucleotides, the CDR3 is TGTGCCATCAGTGAGCCGCAGGCCGGATTCAATCAGCCCCAGCATTTT.